The 17 T cell receptor beta chains below come from one sample, sequenced in a study of cytomegalovirus exposure and HLA in healthy donors. The PCR contained 60 Vbeta and 13 Jbeta primers. TCRdb's copy holds only in-frame clones and misses some; the assay was immunoSEQ multiplex PCR. The repertoire holds about 130,000 clones, with 74% as singletons. The sample comprised PBMCs. These receptors all stem from a man aged 40-50 years in good health and CMV-seropositive.

The chain combines TRBV19 with TRBJ2-7; a weak D match, TRBD1 (6 bases). Trimming took off 3 bases at V and 4 bases at J, with 10 bases between the two ends. Germline-derived CDR1 and CDR2 are LNHDA and SQIVND (reference sequence). The length of the CDR3 is 13 residues. As DNA, the CDR3 is TGTGCCAGTAGTATGACAGGAGAGTACGAGCAGTACTTC. The encoded protein is CASSMTGEYEQYF.

The J gene is TRBJ1-6, the V gene TRBV6-1; D gene ambiguous. V lost 8 bases and J lost 0, with 11 bases in between. The germline CDR1 and CDR2 sequences are MNHNS and SASEGT. CDR3 length equals 15 residues. The CDR3 loop reads CASQTESSYNSPLHF. The CDR3 nucleotides read TGTGCCAGCCAGACGGAGAGCTCCTATAATTCACCCCTCCACTTT.

The genes are TRBV5-1 and TRBJ2-3, with no clear D. V gave up 4 bases and J gave up 1 base, with 7 bases separating them. This CDR3 comprises 13 residues. CDR1 and CDR2 (germline): SGHRS, YFSETQ. This CDR3 is CASSEVGTDTQYF. The CDR3 region has the DNA TGCGCCAGCAGCGAAGTAGGCACAGATACGCAGTATTTT.

The chain couples TRBV6-6 to TRBJ2-2, with 7 nucleotides matching TRBD1. Germline CDR1 and CDR2: MNHNY and SVGAGI (reference sequence). V was clipped by 7 bases and J by 6 bases; unmatched bases: 5. The CDR3 spans 13 residues. CDR3 protein: CASKVGGPGELFF. Written as DNA, the CDR3 is TGTGCCAGCAAAGTAGGGGGCCCCGGGGAGCTGTTTTTT.

The J gene is TRBJ1-2, the V gene TRBV29-1; D gene uncertain. The CDR3 extends over 12 amino acids. From germline, CDR1 is SQVTM and CDR2 ANQGSEA. Trimming removed 4 bases at V and 2 bases at J, with 8 bases between. In DNA form, the CDR3 reads TGCAGCGTTGGTACGGGGAACTATGGCTACACCTTC. This encodes CSVGTGNYGYTF.

The chain has TRBV6-4 and TRBJ2-5, with 11 bases fitting TRBD2. The end of the DNA aligns better with TRBJ2-7, so the J call may be wrong. The CDR3 is 17 residues long. Per germline, CDR1 MRHNA and CDR2 SNTAGT. The CDR3 nucleotides read TGTGCCAGCAGTGACTCGAGTCTAGCGGGGGGTGGGTACGAGCAGTACTTC. It specifies CASSDSSLAGGGYEQYF.

This clone was detected a few times. The chain joins TRBV28 to TRBJ2-7; 7 bases fit TRBD1. V lost 8 bases to trimming and J lost 3 bases; unmatched junction nucleotides: 1. Germline loops: CDR1 MDHEN, CDR2 SYDVKM. CDR3 length: 11 residues. The DNA for the CDR3 is TGTGCCAGCGGGGACAGCTACGAGCAGTACTTC. It is translated as CASGDSYEQYF.

This sequence joins TRBV11-2 and TRBJ2-7; 7 bases are shared with TRBD2. The CDR3 contains 13 residues. In germline, CDR1 is SGHAT, CDR2 FQNNGV. V shed 4 bases and J 5 bases; nucleotides not matched to a gene: 5. CDR3 coding DNA: TGTGCCAGCAGCTCGACTAGCATCCACGAGCAGTACTTC. It yields the protein CASSSTSIHEQYF.

V gene TRBV5-1 combines with J gene TRBJ2-1, with 14 nucleotides matching TRBD2. Germline values: CDR1 SGHRS, CDR2 YFSETQ. V was pared by 4 bases and J by 9 bases, with 9 bases of the junction left unmatched. This CDR3 is built from 16 residues. The CDR3 DNA sequence: TGCGCCAGCAGCGAGGGGGGACTAGCGGGAGCGGTTGAGCAGTTCTTC. It specifies CASSEGGLAGAVEQFF.

The CDR3 loop reads CASSYRDRGNYTF. In DNA, the CDR3 is TGTGCCAGCAGTTACCGGGACAGGGGTAACTACACCTTC. The J gene is TRBJ1-2, the V gene TRBV6-5; 10 bases are a match to TRBD1. The CDR3 runs 13 residues. Germline trimming cut 2 bases from V and 10 bases from J; bases unmatched to any gene: 4. Germline CDR1 is MNHEY and CDR2 is SVGAGI.

There are a few counts of this clone. Mismatch with germline at one junction end may stem from a read error. This chain joins TRBV7-9 and TRBJ2-2; 9 positions match TRBD2. CDR1 and CDR2 from the germline V gene are SEHNR and FQNEAQ (reference sequence). The CDR3 spans 16 residues. The CDR3 DNA is TGTTCCAGCAGCTTAGCGGCGGGAGGGCCCCCCGGGGAGCTGTTTTTT. Translating it yields CSSSLAAGGPPGELFF.

The chain carries TRBV6-6 and TRBJ2-7; TRBD2 agrees at 7 bases. V was pared by 0 bases and J by 3 bases, with 2 bases of the junction left unmatched. Germline V gene data show CDR1 as MNHNY and CDR2 as SVGAGI (reference sequence). There are 14 residues in the CDR3. The CDR3 loop is CASSYSSGYYEQYF. CDR3 DNA sequence: TGTGCCAGCAGTTACTCTAGCGGGTACTACGAGCAGTACTTC.

This sequence joins TRBV7-9 and TRBJ1-1; 9 positions agree with TRBD1. The junction had 8 bases not matched to a gene; V was cut back by 5 bases and J by 1 base. CDR3 size: 16 residues. Germline V CDR1 and CDR2: SEHNR, FQNEAQ (reference sequence). CDR3 loop: CASSASDRGRNTEAFF. CDR3 DNA: TGTGCCAGCAGCGCCTCGGACAGGGGCCGGAACACTGAAGCTTTCTTT.

Concerning this clone itself: Other DNA sequences of this sample code for an identical CDR3. The chain joins TRBV6-6 to TRBJ1-6, with 9 bases matching TRBD1. V gave up 4 bases and J gave up 6 bases; unmatched junction bases: 7. Germline-derived CDR1 and CDR2 are MNHNY and SVGAGI (reference sequence). There are 16 residues in the CDR3. CDR3 amino acids: CASSFGQGLGNSPLHF. The CDR3 nucleotides read TGTGCCAGCAGTTTCGGACAGGGGTTGGGTAATTCACCCCTCCACTTT.

This clone was seen more than once but under ten times. The rearrangement joins TRBV5-8 to TRBJ1-1; the match to TRBD1 covers 11 bases. J gave up 1 base and V 3 bases, and 8 bases lay outside the gene matches. Germline V gene data show CDR1 as SGHTS and CDR2 as YDEGEE. The CDR3 is made up of 17 amino acids. CDR3 residues: CASSYRDRGDWNTEAFF. The CDR3 DNA reads as TGTGCCAGCAGCTACCGGGACAGGGGGGACTGGAACACTGAAGCTTTCTTT.

The chain combines TRBV14 with TRBJ1-4; 8 bases map to TRBD1. V shed 1 base and J 7 bases; nucleotides not matched to a gene: 11. This CDR3 spans 17 amino acids. CDR1 and CDR2 (germline): SGHDN, FVKESK. CDR3 coding DNA: TGTGCCAGCAGCCAAGGAGACAGGGGCCTCTTCCCTGAAAAACTGTTTTTT. Encoded protein: CASSQGDRGLFPEKLFF.

The chain is built from TRBV30 and TRBJ2-5; no clear D gene. The CDR3 is 16 residues long. Trimming left V 4 bases short and J 3 bases short, with 21 bases between. Germline assignment: CDR1 GTSNPN and CDR2 SVGIG (reference sequence). The CDR3 loop reads CAWNGIGSAREETQYF. The CDR3 DNA reads TGTGCCTGGAACGGAATCGGGTCGGCACGAGAAGAGACCCAGTACTTC. Looking up the rest from reference TRBV30 and TRBJ2-5 gives the full variable domain: SQTIHQWPATLVQPVGSPLSLECTVEGTSNPNLYWYRQAAGRGLQLLFYSVGIGQISSEVPQNLSASRPQDRQFILSSKKLLLSDSGFYLCAWNGIGSAREETQYFGPGTRLLVL.